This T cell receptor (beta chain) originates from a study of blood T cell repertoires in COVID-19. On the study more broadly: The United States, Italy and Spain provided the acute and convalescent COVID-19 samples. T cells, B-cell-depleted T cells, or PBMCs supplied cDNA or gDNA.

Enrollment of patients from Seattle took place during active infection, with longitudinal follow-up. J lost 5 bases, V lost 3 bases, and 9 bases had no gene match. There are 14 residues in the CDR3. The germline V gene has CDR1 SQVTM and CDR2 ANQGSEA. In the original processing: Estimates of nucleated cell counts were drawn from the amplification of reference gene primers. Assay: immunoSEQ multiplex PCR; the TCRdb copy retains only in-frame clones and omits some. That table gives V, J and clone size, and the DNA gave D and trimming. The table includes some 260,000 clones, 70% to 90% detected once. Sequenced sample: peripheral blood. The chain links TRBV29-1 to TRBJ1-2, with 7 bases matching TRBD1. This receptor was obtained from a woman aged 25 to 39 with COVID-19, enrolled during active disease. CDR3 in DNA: TGCAGCGTTGATAATTCCGGGACAGTTTATGGCTACACCTTC. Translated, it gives CSVDNSGTVYGYTF.